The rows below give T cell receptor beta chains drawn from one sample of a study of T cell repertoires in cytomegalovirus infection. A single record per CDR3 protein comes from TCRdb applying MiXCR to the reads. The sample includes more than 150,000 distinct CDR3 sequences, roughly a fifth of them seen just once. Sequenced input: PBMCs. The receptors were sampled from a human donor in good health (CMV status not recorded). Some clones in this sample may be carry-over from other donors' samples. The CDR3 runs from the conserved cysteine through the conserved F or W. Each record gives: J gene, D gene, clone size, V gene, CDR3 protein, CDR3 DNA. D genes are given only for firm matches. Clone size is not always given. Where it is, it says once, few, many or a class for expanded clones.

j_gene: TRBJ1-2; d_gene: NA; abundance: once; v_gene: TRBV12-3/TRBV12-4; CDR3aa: CASSLTRTERVNGYTF; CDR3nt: TGTGCCAGCAGTTTAACTCGGACGGAACGTGTGAATGGCTACACCTTC
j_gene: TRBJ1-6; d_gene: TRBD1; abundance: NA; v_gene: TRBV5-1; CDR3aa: CASSMDRGNSPLHF; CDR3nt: TGCGCCAGCAGCATGGACAGGGGTAATTCACCCCTCCACTTT
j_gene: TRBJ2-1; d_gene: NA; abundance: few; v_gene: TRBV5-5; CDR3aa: CASSLQGHSYNEQFF; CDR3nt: TGTGCCAGCAGCTTGCAGGGGCATTCCTACAATGAGCAGTTCTTC
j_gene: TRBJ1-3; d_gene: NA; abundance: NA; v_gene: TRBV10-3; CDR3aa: CAISGGTGSHTIYF; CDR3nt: TGTGCCATCAGTGGAGGGACGGGGTCGCACACCATATATTTT
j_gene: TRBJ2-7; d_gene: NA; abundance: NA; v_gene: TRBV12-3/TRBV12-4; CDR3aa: CASSFPGVGYEQYF; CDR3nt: TGTGCCAGCAGTTTCCCCGGGGTGGGCTACGAGCAGTACTTC
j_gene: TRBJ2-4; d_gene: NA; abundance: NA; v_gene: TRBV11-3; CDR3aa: CASSLVGGSGLENIQYF; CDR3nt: TGTGCCAGCAGCTTAGTAGGGGGAAGCGGGCTGGAAAACATTCAGTACTTC
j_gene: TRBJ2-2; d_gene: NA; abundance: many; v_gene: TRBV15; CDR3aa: CATSREGGYTGELFF; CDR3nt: TGTGCCACCAGCAGGGAAGGAGGTTACACCGGGGAGCTGTTTTTT
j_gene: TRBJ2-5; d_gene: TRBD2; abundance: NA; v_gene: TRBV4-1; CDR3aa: CASSQVAGDGQETQYF; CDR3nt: TGCGCCAGCAGCCAAGTTGCGGGGGATGGTCAAGAGACCCAGTACTTC
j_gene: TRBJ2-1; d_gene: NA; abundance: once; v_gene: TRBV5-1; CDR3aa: CASTEGELQYNEQFF; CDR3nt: TGCGCCAGCACCGAGGGGGAACTTCAGTACAATGAGCAGTTCTTC
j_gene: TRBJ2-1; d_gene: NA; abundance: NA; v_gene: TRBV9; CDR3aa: CASSVGSSGNEQFF; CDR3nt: TGTGCCAGCAGCGTAGGATCCTCAGGCAATGAGCAGTTCTTC
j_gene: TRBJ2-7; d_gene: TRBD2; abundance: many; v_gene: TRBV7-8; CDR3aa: CASSFGTSDYEQYF; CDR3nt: TGTGCCAGCAGCTTCGGGACTAGCGACTACGAGCAGTACTTC
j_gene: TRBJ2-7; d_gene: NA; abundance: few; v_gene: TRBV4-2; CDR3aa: CASSQDLGLAYEQYF; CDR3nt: TGTGCCAGCAGCCAAGATCTGGGACTCGCCTACGAGCAGTACTTC